This T cell receptor beta chain was profiled in a study of blood T cell repertoires in COVID-19. CDR3 length equals 18 residues. Trimming stripped 5 bases from V and 6 bases from J, with 25 bases between. Germline values: CDR1 SEHNR, CDR2 FQNEAQ (reference sequence). Using immunoSEQ multiplex PCR, the repertoire was profiled, and TCRdb retains in-frame clones only, with some absent. The sample includes about 370,000 clones, approximately 88% of them seen just once. Seattle enrolled patients during active infection and tracked them longitudinally. The chain links TRBV7-9 to TRBJ2-2; TRBD1 might be the D (6 bases). Material for sequencing was peripheral blood. The sequence was obtained from a woman in her 30s with COVID-19, enrolled during active disease. CDR3 nucleotides: TGTGCCAGCAGCCCAAGACCCGAACAGGGTGAGGGATCCGGGGAGCTGTTTTTT. Its protein is CASSPRPEQGEGSGELFF.